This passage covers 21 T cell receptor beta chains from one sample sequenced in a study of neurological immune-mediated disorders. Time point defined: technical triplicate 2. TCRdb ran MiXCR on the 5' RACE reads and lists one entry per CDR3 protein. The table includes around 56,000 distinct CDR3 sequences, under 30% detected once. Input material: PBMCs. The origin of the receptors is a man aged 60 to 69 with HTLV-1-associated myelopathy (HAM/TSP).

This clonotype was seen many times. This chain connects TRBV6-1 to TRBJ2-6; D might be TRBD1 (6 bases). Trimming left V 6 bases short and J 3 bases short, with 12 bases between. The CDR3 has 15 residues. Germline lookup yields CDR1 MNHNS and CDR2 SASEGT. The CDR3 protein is CASSAQGGGANVLTF. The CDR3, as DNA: TGTGCCAGCAGCGCTCAAGGGGGTGGGGCCAACGTCCTGACTTTC.

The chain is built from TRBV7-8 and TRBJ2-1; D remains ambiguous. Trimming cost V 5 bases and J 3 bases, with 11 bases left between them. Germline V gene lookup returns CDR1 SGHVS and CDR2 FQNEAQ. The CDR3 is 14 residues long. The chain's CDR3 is CASSRTSVYNEQFF. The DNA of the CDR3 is TGTGCCAGCAGCCGAACCAGCGTCTACAATGAGCAGTTCTTC.

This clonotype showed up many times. Here the CDR3 DNA reads TGTGCCACCAGCAGCCTCCGGGGTCGGGGGGACACTGAAGCTTTCTTT. Translating gives CATSSLRGRGDTEAFF. This rearrangement joins TRBV15 to TRBJ1-1, with D maybe TRBD1 (5 bases). This CDR3 region has 16 residues. Germline lookup yields CDR1 LNHNV and CDR2 YYDKDF (reference sequence). V was trimmed by 3 bases and J by 3 bases, leaving 17 bases between them.

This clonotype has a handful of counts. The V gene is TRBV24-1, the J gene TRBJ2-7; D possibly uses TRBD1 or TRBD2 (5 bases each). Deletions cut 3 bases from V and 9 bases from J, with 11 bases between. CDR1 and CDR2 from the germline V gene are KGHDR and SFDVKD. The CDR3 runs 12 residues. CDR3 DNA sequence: TGTGCCACCAGTGATCCCCTTGGGGGGCAGTACTTC. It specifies CATSDPLGGQYF.

CDR3 loop: CANTIQGVHGYTF. The CDR3 nucleotides read TGTGCCAACACCATTCAGGGTGTACATGGCTACACCTTC. The gene calls are TRBV12-3 or TRBV12-4 and TRBJ1-2, with a tentative D call TRBD1 (5 bases). V lost 10 bases and J 6 bases, leaving 18 bases between the germline ends. This CDR3 is built from 13 residues.

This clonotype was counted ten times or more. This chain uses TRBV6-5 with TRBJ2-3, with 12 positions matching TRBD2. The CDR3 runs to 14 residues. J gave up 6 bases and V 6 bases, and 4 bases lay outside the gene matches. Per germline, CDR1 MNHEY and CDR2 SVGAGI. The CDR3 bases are TGTGCCAGCAGCCGGACTAGCGGGGAGGATACGCAGTATTTT. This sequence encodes CASSRTSGEDTQYF.

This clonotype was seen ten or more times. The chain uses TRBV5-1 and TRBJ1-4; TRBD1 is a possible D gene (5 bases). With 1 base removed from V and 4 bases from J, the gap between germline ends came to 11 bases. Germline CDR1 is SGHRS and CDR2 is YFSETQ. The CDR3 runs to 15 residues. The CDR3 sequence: CASSLSTANNEKLFF. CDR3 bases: TGCGCCAGCAGCTTGTCGACAGCGAATAATGAAAAACTGTTTTTT.

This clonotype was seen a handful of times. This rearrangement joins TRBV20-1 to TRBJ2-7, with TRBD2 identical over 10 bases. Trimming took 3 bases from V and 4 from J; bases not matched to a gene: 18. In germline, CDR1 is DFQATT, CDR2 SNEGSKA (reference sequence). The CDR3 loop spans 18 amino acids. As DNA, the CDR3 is TGCAGTGCTAGCCCCGGGACTAGCGACCGGCTAAGGGGGTACGAGCAGTACTTC. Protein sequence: CSASPGTSDRLRGYEQYF.

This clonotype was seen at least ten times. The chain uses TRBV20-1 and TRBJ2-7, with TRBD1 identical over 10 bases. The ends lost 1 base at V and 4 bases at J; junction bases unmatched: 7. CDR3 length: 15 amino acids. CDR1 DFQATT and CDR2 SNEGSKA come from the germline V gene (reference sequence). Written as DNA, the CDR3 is TGCAGTGCTAGAGCCTTGACAGGGGGCTTTTACGAGCAGTACTTC. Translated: CSARALTGGFYEQYF.

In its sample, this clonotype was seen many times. The CDR3 loop is CASSIQGDTGELFF. The CDR3 DNA reads as TGCGCCAGCAGCATTCAGGGGGACACCGGGGAGCTGTTTTTT. The genes are TRBV5-1 and TRBJ2-2; 7 nucleotides align to TRBD1. In germline, CDR1 is SGHRS, CDR2 YFSETQ. V was pared by 4 bases and J by 3 bases, with 3 bases of the junction left unmatched. The CDR3 length is 14 residues.

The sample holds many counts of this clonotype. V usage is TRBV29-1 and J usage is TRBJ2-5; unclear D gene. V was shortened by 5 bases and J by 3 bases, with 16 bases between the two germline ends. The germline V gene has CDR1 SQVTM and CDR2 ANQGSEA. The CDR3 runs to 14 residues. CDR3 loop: CSVSQSLGKETQYF. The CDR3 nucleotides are TGCAGCGTTTCACAGTCCCTGGGGAAAGAGACCCAGTACTTC. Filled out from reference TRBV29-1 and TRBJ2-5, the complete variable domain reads SAVISQKPSRDICQRGTSLTIQCQVDSQVTMMFWYRQQPGQSLTLIATANQGSEATYESGFVIDKFPISRPNLTFSTLTVSNMSPEDSSIYLCSVSQSLGKETQYFGPGTRLLVL.

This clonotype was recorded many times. CDR3 in DNA: TGCAGTGCTAGCAATCGGGACAGCTTTTCCTACGAGCAGTACTTC. Translation gives CSASNRDSFSYEQYF. This rearrangement joins TRBV20-1 to TRBJ2-7; 7 bases are shared with TRBD1. J was trimmed by 1 base and V by 3 bases; bases with no gene match: 9. Germline V lookup: CDR1 DFQATT, CDR2 SNEGSKA (reference sequence). The CDR3 is 15 amino acids.

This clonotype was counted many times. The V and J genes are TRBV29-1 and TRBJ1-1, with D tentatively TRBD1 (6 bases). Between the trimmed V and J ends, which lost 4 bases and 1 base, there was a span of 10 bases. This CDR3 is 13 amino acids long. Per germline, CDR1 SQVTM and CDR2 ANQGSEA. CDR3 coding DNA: TGCAGCGTTGGTGGGGACACGAACACTGAAGCTTTCTTT. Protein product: CSVGGDTNTEAFF.

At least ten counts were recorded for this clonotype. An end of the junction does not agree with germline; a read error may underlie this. CDR3 nucleotides: TGTGCCAGCACCCCTTTAAGGCTCTTC. Translated, it gives CASTPLRLF. V is TRBV6-2 or TRBV6-3 and J is TRBJ2-7; D uncertain. The CDR3 length is 9 residues. Germline CDR1 reads MNHEY; CDR2 reads SVGEGT.

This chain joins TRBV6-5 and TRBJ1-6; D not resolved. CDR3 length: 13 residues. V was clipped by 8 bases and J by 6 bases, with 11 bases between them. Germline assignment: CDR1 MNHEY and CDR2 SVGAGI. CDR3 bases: TGTGCCAGCCGGGGAGGGCCTAATTCACCCCTCCACTTT. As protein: CASRGGPNSPLHF.

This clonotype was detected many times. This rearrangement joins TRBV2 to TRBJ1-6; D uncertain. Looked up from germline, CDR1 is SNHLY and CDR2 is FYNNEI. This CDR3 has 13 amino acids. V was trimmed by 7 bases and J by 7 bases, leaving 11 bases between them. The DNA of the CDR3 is TGTGCCAGCACGGGGATCACGAATTCACCCCTCCACTTT. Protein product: CASTGITNSPLHF.

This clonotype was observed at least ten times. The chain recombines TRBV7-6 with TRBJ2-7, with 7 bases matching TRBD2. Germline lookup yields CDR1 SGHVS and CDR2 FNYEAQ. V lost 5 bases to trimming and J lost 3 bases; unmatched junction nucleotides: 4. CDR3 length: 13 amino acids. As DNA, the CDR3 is TGTGCCAGCAGCGGGGCGGGAGACTACGAGCAGTACTTC. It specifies CASSGAGDYEQYF.

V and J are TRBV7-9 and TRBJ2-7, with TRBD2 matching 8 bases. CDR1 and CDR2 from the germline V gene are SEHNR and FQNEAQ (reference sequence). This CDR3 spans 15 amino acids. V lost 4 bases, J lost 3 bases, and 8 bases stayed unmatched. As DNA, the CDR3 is TGTGCCAGCAGCTCCGTATTTAGCGGGAACTACGAGCAGTACTTC. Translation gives CASSSVFSGNYEQYF.

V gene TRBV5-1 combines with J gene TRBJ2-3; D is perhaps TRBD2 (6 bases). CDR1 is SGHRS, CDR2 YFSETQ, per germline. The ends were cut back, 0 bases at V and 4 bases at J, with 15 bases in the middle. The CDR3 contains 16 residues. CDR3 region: CASSLASGRRADTQYF. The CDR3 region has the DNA TGCGCCAGCAGCTTGGCCTCAGGGAGGCGGGCAGATACGCAGTATTTT.

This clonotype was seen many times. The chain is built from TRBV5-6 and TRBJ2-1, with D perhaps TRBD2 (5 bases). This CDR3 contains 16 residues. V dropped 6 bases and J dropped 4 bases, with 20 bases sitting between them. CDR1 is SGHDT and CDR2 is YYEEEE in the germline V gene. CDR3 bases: TGTGCCAGCACCGGAGGACGGGCCTCCGTATACAATGAGCAGTTCTTC. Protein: CASTGGRASVYNEQFF.

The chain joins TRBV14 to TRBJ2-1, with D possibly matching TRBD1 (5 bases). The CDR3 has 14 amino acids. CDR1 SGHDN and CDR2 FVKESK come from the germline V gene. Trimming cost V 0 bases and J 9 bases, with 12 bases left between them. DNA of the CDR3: TGTGCCAGCAGCCAAGATCTCAGGGCGAGTGAGCAGTTCTTC. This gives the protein CASSQDLRASEQFF.